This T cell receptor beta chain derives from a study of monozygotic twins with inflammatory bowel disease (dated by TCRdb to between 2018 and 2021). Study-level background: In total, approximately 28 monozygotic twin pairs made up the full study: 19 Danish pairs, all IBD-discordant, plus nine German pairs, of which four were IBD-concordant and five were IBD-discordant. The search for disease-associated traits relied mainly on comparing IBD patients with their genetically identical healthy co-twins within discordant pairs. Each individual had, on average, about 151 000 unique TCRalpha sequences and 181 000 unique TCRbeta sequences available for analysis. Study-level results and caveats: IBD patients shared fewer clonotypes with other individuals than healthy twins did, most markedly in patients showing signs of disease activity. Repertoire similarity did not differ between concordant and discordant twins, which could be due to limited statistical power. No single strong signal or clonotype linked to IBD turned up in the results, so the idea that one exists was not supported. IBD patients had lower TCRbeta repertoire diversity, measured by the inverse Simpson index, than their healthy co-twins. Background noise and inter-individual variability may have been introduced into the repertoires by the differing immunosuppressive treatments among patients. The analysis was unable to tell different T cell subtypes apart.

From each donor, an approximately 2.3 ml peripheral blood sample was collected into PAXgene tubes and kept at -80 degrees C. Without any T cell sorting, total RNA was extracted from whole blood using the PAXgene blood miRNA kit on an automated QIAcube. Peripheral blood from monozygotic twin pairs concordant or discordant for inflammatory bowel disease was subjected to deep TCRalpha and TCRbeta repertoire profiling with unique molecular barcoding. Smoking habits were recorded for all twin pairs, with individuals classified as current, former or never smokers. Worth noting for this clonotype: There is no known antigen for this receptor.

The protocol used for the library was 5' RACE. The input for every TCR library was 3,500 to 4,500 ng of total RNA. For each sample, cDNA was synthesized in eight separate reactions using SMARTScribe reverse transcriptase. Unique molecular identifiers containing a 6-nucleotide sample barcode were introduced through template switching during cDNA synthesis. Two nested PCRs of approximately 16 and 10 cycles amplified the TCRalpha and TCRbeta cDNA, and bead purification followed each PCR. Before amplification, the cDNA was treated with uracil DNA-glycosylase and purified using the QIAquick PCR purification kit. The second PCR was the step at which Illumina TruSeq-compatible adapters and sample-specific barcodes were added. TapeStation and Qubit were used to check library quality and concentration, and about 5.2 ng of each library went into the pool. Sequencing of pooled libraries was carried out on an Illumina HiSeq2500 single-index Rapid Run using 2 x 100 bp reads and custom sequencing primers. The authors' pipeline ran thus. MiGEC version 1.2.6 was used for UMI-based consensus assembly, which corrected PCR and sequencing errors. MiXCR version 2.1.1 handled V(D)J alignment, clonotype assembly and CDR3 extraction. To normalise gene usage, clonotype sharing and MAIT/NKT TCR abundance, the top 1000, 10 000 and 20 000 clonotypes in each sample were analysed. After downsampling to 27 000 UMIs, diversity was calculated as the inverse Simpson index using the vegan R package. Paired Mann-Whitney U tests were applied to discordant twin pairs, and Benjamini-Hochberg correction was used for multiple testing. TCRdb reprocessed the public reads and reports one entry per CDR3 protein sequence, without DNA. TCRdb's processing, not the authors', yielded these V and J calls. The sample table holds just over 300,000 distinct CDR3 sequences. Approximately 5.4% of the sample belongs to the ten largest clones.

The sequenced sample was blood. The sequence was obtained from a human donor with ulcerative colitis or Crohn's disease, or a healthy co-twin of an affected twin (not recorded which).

The encoded CDR3 is CASSLGTPAKNIQYF. The chain links TRBV5-1 with TRBJ2-4. Sequences SGHRS (CDR1) and YFSETQ (CDR2) are obtained from the germline V gene. The CDR3 starts with the cysteine, ends with the phenylalanine, and has 15 residues. No DNA accompanies this entry.